These T cell receptor beta chains were read from a single sample in a study of blood T cell repertoires in COVID-19. Profiled with immunoSEQ multiplex PCR; TCRdb holds only in-frame clones, not every one. This sample yields fewer than 200,000 clones, of which about 88% are seen a single time; around 25% belongs to the top ten. Sequencing was done on a sample of peripheral blood. These receptors all stem from a man aged 60 to 75 with acute or convalescent COVID-19. The CDR3 runs from the conserved cysteine through the conserved F or W. A D gene is named only where the DNA matches it firmly. A row's size may be missing; if present it is once, few, many or a size class.

size,J,D,V,DNA,CDR3
once,TRBJ2-2,-,TRBV11-3,TGTGCCAGCAGCCCGCCCGAAAGAACAAACACCGGGGAGCTGTTTTTT,CASSPPERTNTGELFF
-,TRBJ2-2,TRBD1,TRBV5-4,TGTGCCAGCAGCTATCAGGGGGCGCGCACCGGGGAGCTGTTTTTT,CASSYQGARTGELFF
-,TRBJ1-4,TRBD1,TRBV6-1,TGTGCCAGCAGTGAAGAGGCAGGGGGCCTAACTAATGAAAAACTGTTTTTT,CASSEEAGGLTNEKLFF
-,TRBJ1-1,-,TRBV7-9,TGTGCCAGCAGTTCCTCGAGGGGGGGTTGGACGGGCACTGAAGCTTTCTTT,CASSSSRGGWTGTEAFF
-,TRBJ1-2,-,TRBV9,TGTGCCAGCAGCGTAGAGCCAGGGCCCTATGGCTACACCTTC,CASSVEPGPYGYTF
-,TRBJ1-1,TRBD1,TRBV15,TGTGCCACCCGGGACAGGGCCTCAGAAGCTTTCTTT,CATRDRASEAFF
once,TRBJ2-1,TRBD1,TRBV19,TGTGCCAGTAGTATAGGACACAGGGGAATAACCTACAATGAGCAGTTCTTC,CASSIGHRGITYNEQFF
-,TRBJ2-2,TRBD2,TRBV2,TGTGCCAGCAGGGACACTAGCGCGACACTCCCGGGGGAGCTGTTTTTT,CASRDTSATLPGELFF
few,TRBJ1-3,-,TRBV7-9,TGTGCCAGCAGCTTAGTGACGGGGGAGTTTGTTTTT,CASSLVTGEFVF
-,TRBJ1-3,TRBD1,TRBV5-1,TGCGCCAGCAGCTTGGCCGGGACAGGGGAGAACACCATATATTTT,CASSLAGTGENTIYF
-,TRBJ2-2,TRBD2,TRBV10-3,TGTGCCATCAGTGAGGGACTAGCGGGAACCGGGGAGCTGTTTTTT,CAISEGLAGTGELFF
-,TRBJ1-6,-,TRBV5-1,TGCGCCAGCAGCTTGGGAGAGGGCGAGTCACCCCTCCACTTT,CASSLGEGESPLHF
-,TRBJ1-4,TRBD1,TRBV7-3,TGTGCCAGCAGCCTACCAGGGGGAAAACTGTTTTTT,CASSLPGGKLFF
-,TRBJ2-1,-,TRBV21-1,TGTGCCAGCAGCCCGCGACAGGGAAGCTCCTACAATGAGCAGTTCTTC,CASSPRQGSSYNEQFF
-,TRBJ1-3,-,TRBV2,TGTGCCAGCAGTGAAGAGGGGGATGGAAACACCATATATTTT,CASSEEGDGNTIYF
-,TRBJ2-6,-,TRBV7-8,TGTGCCAGCAGCTTAAAGTCAGGTTCTGGGGCCAACGTCCTGACTTTC,CASSLKSGSGANVLTF